This TCR beta chain came from a study of Graves' ophthalmopathy and Graves' hyperthyroidism (dated by TCRdb to 2016 to 2019). Regarding the study in general: Peripheral blood samples were taken at the time of initial diagnosis, before any treatment was given. To explore V-J signatures distinguishing ophthalmopathy from hyperthyroidism, a discovery set of about a hundred patients (around 44 ophthalmopathy, 57 stable hyperthyroidism) was enrolled. An independent validation cohort was composed of 18 hyperthyroidism patients and around 16 patients who later progressed from hyperthyroidism to ophthalmopathy. In about 6 hyperthyroidism patients, the T-cell repertoire of thyroid tissue was compared with the T-cell repertoire of blood. To tell Graves' ophthalmopathy apart from Graves' hyperthyroidism, and to predict which patients would progress to ophthalmopathy, the study relied on TCR beta repertoire signatures. Following sample collection, hyperthyroidism patients were given methimazole at a starting dose of 30 mg daily, and ophthalmopathy patients were given high-dose intravenous methylprednisolone. In total, under 150 blood samples were TCR-sequenced: fewer than 50 ophthalmopathy, 80 or so hyperthyroidism and approximately 17 hyperthyroidism-to-ophthalmopathy patients.

The research as a whole found: In validation, the model predicted ophthalmopathy progression with less than 71% sensitivity and 72.22% specificity; some 13 predicted patients were CT-confirmed with GO in a median of 6.5 months. The 13-signature model separated ophthalmopathy from stable hyperthyroidism with over 85% sensitivity and about 81% specificity in cross-validation, and 80%/75% in the test set. Sample size was not statistically predetermined, and group allocation was not concealed from the investigators. Most expanded thyroid clonotypes with frequency above 0.001 were also detected in blood, suggesting blood repertoires may reflect the thyroid immune response.

Ophthalmopathy patients were characterized by moderately to severely active disease, a Clinical Activity Score of at least 3, a NOSPECS grade of at least 4, and a disease duration under 3 months. Anyone with other autoimmune diseases, uncontrolled infections, pregnancy or lactation was excluded from the study. Diagnosis was based on clinical symptoms, serum thyroxine, TRAb, thyroid ultrasound and orbital computed tomography. Ficoll-Paque density gradient centrifugation was used to isolate PBMCs from 10 ml of fresh peripheral blood. Total RNA was extracted using Trizol reagent, and RNA quality was checked on an Agilent 2100 Bioanalyzer. This clonotype has only a few counts. Its antigen is not yet known. No per-base quality is available; no much larger clone lies one base away. Per the germline V gene, SNHLY is the CDR1 and FYNNEI is the CDR2. The V end loses 4 bases and the J end loses 4 bases, and a stretch of 12 bases separates them. The CDR3 covers 14 residues, taking in both the cysteine and the phenylalanine. Only the CDR3 DNA is retained, 42 bases long and in frame from the first base.

TCR beta CDR3 regions were amplified from RNA transcripts for repertoire sequencing. HTBI primers and the Qiagen OneStep RT-PCR kit were used in a first-round RT-PCR, which was followed by a second-round multiplex PCR, size selection and purification. Libraries were sequenced paired-end with 100 bp reads on an Illumina HiSeq2000. The authors' pipeline ran thus. SOAPnuke was used to process the reads, removing any read that contained adapters or uncalled bases, had a mean Phred below 15, or lacked an exact match to the constant primer or identifier. COPE v1.2.5 was used to merge the high-quality paired reads. Unique nucleotide sequences were defined as clonotypes and aligned to IMGT TRB V, D and J references using MiTCR v1.1. Only V-J combinations with frequency above 0.0001 were analysed, covering around 99% of repertoires. For each V-J combination, a TCR clonal expansion and chaos score was defined as the ratio of F50 clonal expansion to chaos observed in the TCRdist matrix. Welch's t-statistics and random forest were used to narrow the features down to 10 to 15 V-J combinations, which were then fed into a naive Bayes classifier. Thyroid-blood repertoire similarity was quantified with the Morisita-Horn index. Starting from the raw public reads, TCRdb applied fastp trimming at Q25, assembled clones with MiXCR and retained in-frame beta chains. For every CDR3 protein sequence, its rows merge into one entry that carries the most common genes and DNA. The V and J calls shown here were made by TCRdb, not taken from the authors' results. The sample table shows around 670,000 distinct CDR3 sequences, and 40% are seen once. Around 40% of the sample lies in the top ten.

The sequencing input was peripheral blood. The chain is encoded by TRBV2 joined to TRBJ2-3, with a weak D call of TRBD2 (5 bases match). The clonotype was recovered from an adult man with Graves' ophthalmopathy. The nucleotide sequence reads TGTGCCAGCAGTGGGCTAGCCACCGCAGATACGCAGTATTTT. It encodes CASSGLATADTQYF.